The source of this T cell receptor beta chain is a study of blood T cell repertoires in COVID-19. Under the authors' procedure: Nucleated cell number was recorded as an estimate derived from reference gene primer amplification. TCRdb's copy holds only in-frame clones and misses some; the assay was immunoSEQ multiplex PCR. The V and J calls and the clone size are those of that table, but D and trimming were determined from the DNA. The sample holds about 55,000 clones, more than 70% seen once. CDR3 length equals 12 residues. Germline CDR1 is SNHLY and CDR2 is FYNNEI. The ends were cut back, 8 bases at V and 6 bases at J, with 14 bases in the middle.

Sequencing input: peripheral blood. The rearrangement joins TRBV2 to TRBJ2-7; tentatively, D is TRBD2 (5 bases). The receptor comes from a human donor in a cohort sampled during active COVID-19. The CDR3, as DNA: TGTGCCAGCTCTCCCTTGGGGAGCGAGCAGTACTTC. It encodes CASSPLGSEQYF.